The clone carrying this TCR beta chain was observed a few times. These data come from a study of Graves' ophthalmopathy and Graves' hyperthyroidism. The authors amplified TCR beta CDR3 regions from RNA transcripts. The workflow started with a first-round RT-PCR run with HTBI primers and then moved on to a second-round multiplex PCR. TCRdb re-called the multiplex PCR reads through MiXCR, storing one row per CDR3 protein. The table includes 45,000 to 60,000 distinct CDR3 sequences, approximately 50% detected once. Clinicians made diagnoses from clinical symptoms, serum thyroxine, TRAb, thyroid ultrasound and orbital computed tomography. Sample: peripheral blood. The receptor was isolated from an adult woman with Graves' ophthalmopathy.

CDR3 coding DNA: TGTGCCACCCCGTGGTGTGGTTCTAATAAGAGCCGTGATAGCAATCAGCCCCAGCATTTT. This encodes CATPWCGSNKSRDSNQPQHF. The genes are TRBV18 and TRBJ1-5, with D uncertain. Germline CDR1 reads KGHSH; CDR2 reads LQKENI. The CDR3 runs 20 residues. The ends were cut back, 10 bases at V and 0 bases at J, with 31 bases in the middle.